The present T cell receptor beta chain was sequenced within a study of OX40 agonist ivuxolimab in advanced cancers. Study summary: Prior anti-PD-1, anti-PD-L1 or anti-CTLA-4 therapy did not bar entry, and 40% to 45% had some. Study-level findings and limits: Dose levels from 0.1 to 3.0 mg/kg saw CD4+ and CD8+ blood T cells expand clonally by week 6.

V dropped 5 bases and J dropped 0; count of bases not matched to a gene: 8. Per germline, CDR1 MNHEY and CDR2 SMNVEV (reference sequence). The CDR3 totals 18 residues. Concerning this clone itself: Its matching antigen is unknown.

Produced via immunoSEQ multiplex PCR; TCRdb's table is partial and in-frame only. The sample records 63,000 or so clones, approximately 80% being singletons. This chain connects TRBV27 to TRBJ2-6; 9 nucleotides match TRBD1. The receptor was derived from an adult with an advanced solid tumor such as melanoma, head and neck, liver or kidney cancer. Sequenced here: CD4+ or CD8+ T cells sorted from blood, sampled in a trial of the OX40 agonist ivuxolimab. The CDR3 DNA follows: TGTGCCAGCAGTACGCCGGGACAGGGATTCTCTGGGGCCAACGTCCTGACTTTC. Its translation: CASSTPGQGFSGANVLTF.